This record looks at one T cell receptor (beta chain) sequence and its context. The antigen this receptor binds is unknown. No much larger clone is present one base from it, and per-base qualities are unavailable. This entry is derived from a study of shared clonotypes between healthy human individuals (TCRdb year 2020). Context from the whole study: A few men and two women, aged 18 to 49 years, made up the cohort. For each donor, CD4 naive and CD4 memory were each run on three plates, CD8 naive on two plates, and CD8 memory on one plate. The study deeply sequenced blood TCR repertoires of about five healthy adults to estimate repertoire size and the extent of clonotype sharing between individuals. To increase sequencing depth and limit assay-specific biases, TCR repertoire library preparation and sequencing were carried out by different laboratories using diverse techniques. Per donor, leukapheresis produced somewhere between about 0.9 and 9 billion PBMCs.

The donors were healthy, HIV-negative adults with no recently reported acute infections or vaccinations. Every donor was a Caucasian adult living in Nashville, Tennessee, USA. CD4+ T cells were enriched by magnetic negative selection, after which naive cells were positively selected on CD45RA and the negative fraction was taken as the memory subset. Blood was collected by leukapheresis, and PBMCs were isolated by Ficoll-Histopaque density gradient centrifugation and then cryopreserved in liquid nitrogen vapor phase. Analytical flow cytometry was used to check the purity and quantity of every magnetically sorted T cell population. Genomic DNA was isolated from every sorted fraction and measured by UV absorbance on a Nanodrop 2000c. Compared with germline, V lacks 5 bases and J lacks 0 bases; bases without a gene match: 4. Inclusive of the bounding cysteine and phenylalanine, the CDR3 is 14 residues long. CDR3 DNA is the only sequence kept; it has 42 bases, read in frame from the first base. Sequences SEHNR (CDR1) and FQNEAQ (CDR2) are obtained from the germline V gene (reference sequence).

TCR CDR3 regions were amplified from genomic DNA by multiplex PCR using the deep immunoSEQ assay. Extracted genomic DNA from each cell subset was spread evenly across all wells of several immunoSEQ 96-well plates, with each plate serving as a replicate. For sorted subsets, 200 to 250 ng genomic DNA, equal to 25,000 to 35,000 T cell genomes, was loaded into each replicate PCR. The purified libraries were quantified using a Qubit 3.0 fluorometer, sized with a Bioanalyzer 2100, and then quantified again using the KAPA Library Quantification kit. Every immunoSEQ 96-well plate was sequenced on a dedicated single-read 150-cycle Illumina NextSeq 550 flow cell. In the authors' own workflow: Because the immunoSEQ output included only junctional sequences and no quality scores, the filtering could not be the same as the filtering used for full-length reads. To assign V/J genes and CDR3, sequences were annotated against IMGT germline references using PyIR, a Python wrapper for IgBLAST v1.9. Reads with weak V/J assignments (E-value above 1e-6), missing CDR3, stop codons, out-of-frame junctions, or ambiguous translated residues were removed. V3J clonotypes were defined as sequences sharing the same inferred V gene, J gene, and CDR3 amino acid sequence. Percentage overlap between repertoires was calculated by dividing the number of shared unique clonotypes by the size of the smaller repertoire. Repertoire richness was assessed with RTK rarefaction, the Chao1 estimator, and Recon v2.1 estimates of unobserved clonotypes. OLGA was used to compute generation probabilities for all TCRbeta clonotypes that the gDNA method yielded from a few donors. TCRdb's version of the immuneACCESS table is confined to in-frame rearrangements and falls short of the full clone set. An unresolved V gene accounts for under half of the shortfall where checked; the remainder is of unknown origin. V, J and clone size reflect that table, while D and trimming were determined from the DNA. This sample comprises around 2.5 million clones, 80% to 95% of them detected only once. Approximately 0.36% of the sample belongs to the ten largest clones.

What the research found in general, with its limitations: Rarefaction of sorted-subset datasets indicated incomplete sequencing despite the large sequencing depth. When several donors were compared, the shared fraction of clonotypes was roughly 4.8% for naive CD4, about 4% for naive CD8, 2.3% for memory CD4, and roughly 0.4% for memory CD8. Pairwise subsampling led to the expectation that sequencing depth would affect the degree of clonotype sharing among donors. Only blood was sampled, and tissue TCR repertoires likely differ from those in blood. Naive subsets generally had larger estimated clonotype richness than memory subsets did. Compared with non-shared clonotypes, clonotypes shared by all four sorted-subset donors had higher generation probabilities. Because the study included only a small number of donors, the genetic and exposure-history diversity represented was limited.

The specimen sequenced was naive CD4+ T cells from PBMCs. In light of the paper, this sample's cell subset or site label describes: CD45RA+ positively selected. The origin of this receptor is a man younger than 35 in good health. Some clones in this sample may be carry-over from other donors' samples. The chain is made from TRBV7-9 and TRBJ2-7, with 7 central nucleotides matching TRBD1. The DNA is TGTGCCAGCAGCGCCCGGGACAGCTCCTACGAGCAGTACTTC. Its protein reads: CASSARDSSYEQYF.